Listed here are 3 T cell receptor beta chains from one sample, sequenced in a study of blood T cell repertoires in COVID-19. Only in-frame clones appear in the TCRdb table, and some are missing; sequencing was by immunoSEQ multiplex PCR. This sample has about 190,000 clones, with roughly 80% found just once. Material for sequencing was peripheral blood. The receptor source for this set is a man in his 60s with acute or convalescent COVID-19.

The chain carries TRBV10-3 and TRBJ2-2, with D tentatively TRBD1 (5 bases). The CDR3 is made up of 16 amino acids. Per germline, CDR1 ENHRY and CDR2 SYGVKD. The ends were cut back, 10 bases at V and 5 bases at J, with 23 bases in the middle. The CDR3 DNA follows: TGTGCCAGCACAGGCGACCAGACGGGTCTTACCGGGGAGCTGTTTTTT. Translation gives CASTGDQTGLTGELFF.

V usage is TRBV7-9 and J usage is TRBJ1-4, with 8 bases fitting TRBD1. The CDR3 is 14 residues long. Germline CDR1 is SEHNR and CDR2 is FQNEAQ (reference sequence). The J segment lost 8 bases and the V segment lost 1 base, leaving 3 bases of the junction unmatched. For the CDR3, the DNA is TGTGCCAGCAGCTTAGTAACAGGGGGAGAAAAACTGTTTTTT. Translated: CASSLVTGGEKLFF.

The V gene is TRBV6-5, the J gene TRBJ1-5; a possible D gene is TRBD1 (5 bases). Germline CDR1 is MNHEY and CDR2 is SVGAGI. This CDR3 spans 15 amino acids. Between the trimmed V and J ends, which lost 5 bases and 5 bases, there was a span of 16 bases. CDR3 sequence reads: CASSPGFAGDQPQHF. In DNA form, the CDR3 reads TGTGCCAGCAGTCCAGGGTTTGCTGGGGATCAGCCCCAGCATTTT.